Sequencing of this T cell receptor beta chain was carried out in a study of blood T cell repertoires in COVID-19. The wider study: PBMCs, B-cell-depleted T cells, or T cells were the source of the cDNA or gDNA that made up the material.

Germline values: CDR1 SGHRS, CDR2 YFSETQ. The CDR3 sequence is 15 residues long. V shed 3 bases and J shed 3 bases, with 12 bases lying between them. This table comes from immunoSEQ multiplex PCR, and its TCRdb copy is limited to in-frame clones, with some not included. This sample has about 400,000 clones; 80% to 90% occur once, and the top ten carry roughly 1.2%. The material sequenced was peripheral blood. This sequence originates from a man between 35 and 55 years old with acute or convalescent COVID-19. The rearrangement uses TRBV5-1 and TRBJ2-2; TRBD1 might be the D (5 bases). CDR3: CASSSETAYTGELFF. In DNA, the CDR3 is TGCGCCAGCAGCTCGGAGACAGCCTACACCGGGGAGCTGTTTTTT. The full variable domain, with the rest looked up from reference TRBV5-1 and TRBJ2-2, is KAGVTQTPRYLIKTRGQQVTLSCSPISGHRSVSWYQQTPGQGLQFLFEYFSETQRNKGNFPGRFSGRQFSNSRSEMNVSTLELGDSALYLCASSSETAYTGELFFGEGSRLTVL.